Listed here are 21 T cell receptor beta chains from one sample, sequenced in a study of cytomegalovirus exposure and HLA in healthy donors. With 60 Vbeta and 13 Jbeta primers, the PCR was carried out. Using immunoSEQ multiplex PCR, the repertoire was profiled, and TCRdb retains in-frame clones only, with some absent. The sample records 150,000 or so clones, more than 75% being singletons. Material: PBMCs. The receptor source for this set is a man aged 45-65 years in good health and CMV-seronegative.

This clone turned up a few times. The chain uses TRBV2 and TRBJ1-2, with unresolved D. Trimming took off 8 bases at V and 0 bases at J, with 10 bases between the two ends. Germline lookup yields CDR1 SNHLY and CDR2 FYNNEI. There are 13 residues in the CDR3. CDR3 in amino acids: CASSVLSNYGYTF. In DNA form, the CDR3 reads TGTGCCAGCTCGGTCCTCTCTAACTATGGCTACACCTTC.

This chain uses TRBV29-1 with TRBJ2-3, with D perhaps TRBD2 (5 bases). The CDR3 runs to 13 residues. Germline V gene data show CDR1 as SQVTM and CDR2 as ANQGSEA. V lost 6 bases and J lost 3, with 13 bases in between. CDR3 loop: CSVGESVTDTQYF. The CDR3 DNA reads TGCAGCGTCGGGGAAAGCGTGACAGATACGCAGTATTTT.

The chain carries TRBV27 and TRBJ1-4; D might be TRBD1 (6 bases). The CDR3 has 15 amino acids. Trimming pared 3 bases from V and 12 bases from J, leaving 20 bases between. Per the germline V gene, CDR1 is MNHEY and CDR2 is SMNVEV (reference sequence). The CDR3 reads CASSFLDRIQKELFF. The CDR3 DNA follows: TGTGCCAGCAGTTTCCTTGACAGGATCCAAAAGGAACTGTTTTTT.

The chain uses TRBV12-5 and TRBJ1-6; 8 nucleotides agree with TRBD1. Trimming at V came to 4 bases and at J to 3 bases, leaving 2 bases not matched to a gene. This CDR3 is 15 amino acids long. In germline, CDR1 is LGHNT, CDR2 FRNRAP. The chain's CDR3 is CASGSDRGYNSPLHF. As DNA, the CDR3 is TGTGCTAGTGGTTCCGACAGGGGCTATAATTCACCCCTCCACTTT.

About this clone: This sample includes further DNA sequences coding for the same CDR3. The CDR3 here is CASSPTGDEQYF. The CDR3 DNA reads TGTGCCAGCTCACCAACAGGGGACGAGCAGTACTTC. This rearrangement joins TRBV18 to TRBJ2-7; TRBD1 aligns across 7 bases. Germline CDR1 reads KGHSH; CDR2 reads LQKENI. The CDR3 loop spans 12 amino acids. V dropped 2 bases and J dropped 5; count of bases not matched to a gene: 0.

J is TRBJ2-7 and V is TRBV5-4; TRBD2 is a possible D gene (7 bases). The CDR3 has 18 amino acids. Germline-derived CDR1 and CDR2 are SGHNT and YYREEE (reference sequence). Deletions cut 4 bases from V and 7 bases from J, with 30 bases between. CDR3 sequence (DNA): TGTGCCAGCAGCCGGAGCTTAGGGGGGGTAGCTTTAGGTGAGGAGCAGTACTTC. Translation gives CASSRSLGGVALGEEQYF.

As to this clone: Other DNA sequences in this sample translate to the same CDR3. The V and J genes are TRBV6-1 and TRBJ2-7; the D is unclear. Germline V lookup: CDR1 MNHNS, CDR2 SASEGT. The germline V and J ends were trimmed by 4 bases and 7 bases, with 8 bases remaining between them. The CDR3 sequence is 11 residues long. The CDR3 DNA follows: TGTGCCAGCAGTGCCTTGTATGAGCAGTACTTC. Translating gives CASSALYEQYF.

CDR3 sequence reads: CASSLGEVNTEAFF. The CDR3 DNA follows: TGTGCCAGCAGCTTGGGTGAGGTGAACACTGAAGCTTTCTTT. The chain joins TRBV5-4 to TRBJ1-1; D unclear. CDR1 and CDR2 from the germline V gene are SGHNT and YYREEE (reference sequence). V gave up 0 bases and J gave up 0 bases, with 6 bases separating them. This CDR3 has 14 amino acids. Full variable domain (missing parts from reference TRBV5-4 and TRBJ1-1): ETGVTQSPTHLIKTRGQQVTLRCSSQSGHNTVSWYQQALGQGPQFIFQYYREEENGRGNFPPRFSGLQFPNYSSELNVNALELDDSALYLCASSLGEVNTEAFFGQGTRLTVV.

V and J are TRBV6-5 and TRBJ1-5; 7 bases agree with TRBD1. CDR3 length: 15 amino acids. CDR1 is MNHEY, CDR2 SVGAGI, per germline. V shed 6 bases and J 6 bases; nucleotides not matched to a gene: 11. The CDR3 DNA follows: TGTGCCAGCAGCCACGGGCAGGGGGTAGGTCAGCCCCAGCATTTT. It specifies CASSHGQGVGQPQHF.

This chain links TRBV5-6 with TRBJ1-1; a possible D gene is TRBD1 (6 bases). With 4 bases removed from V and 2 bases from J, the gap between germline ends came to 15 bases. Germline V gives CDR1 SGHDT, CDR2 YYEEEE. The CDR3 runs to 15 residues. CDR3 region: CASSGARTANTEAFF. DNA for the CDR3: TGTGCCAGCAGCGGAGCCCGGACAGCTAACACTGAAGCTTTCTTT.

The gene calls are TRBV27 and TRBJ1-4; TRBD1 matches 8 bases. The V and J ends lost 5 bases and 7 bases, in that order; junction bases with no gene match: 6. CDR1 MNHEY and CDR2 SMNVEV come from the germline V gene (reference sequence). This CDR3 has 14 amino acids. In DNA form, the CDR3 reads TGTGCCAGCAGTATAGGACAGGGCGGTGAAAAACTGTTTTTT. Translation gives CASSIGQGGEKLFF.

V is TRBV28 and J is TRBJ1-4, with 8 bases lining up with TRBD1. Per the germline V gene, CDR1 is MDHEN and CDR2 is SYDVKM. V gave up 5 bases and J gave up 13 bases; unmatched junction bases: 12. The CDR3 has 14 amino acids. DNA of the CDR3: TGTGCCAGCAGTCCTGACGGGACAGGCGCAGGACTGTTTTTT. Amino acids: CASSPDGTGAGLFF.

This chain joins TRBV7-2 and TRBJ2-7; unclear D gene. The germline CDR1 and CDR2 sequences are SGHTA and FQGNSA. The CDR3 consists of 14 residues. V lost 1 base to trimming and J lost 2 bases, with 9 bases between them. DNA of the CDR3: TGTGCCAGCAGCTTAGGTCGACAAACCTACGAGCAGTACTTC. The encoded protein is CASSLGRQTYEQYF.

The genes are TRBV19 and TRBJ2-6; D may be TRBD1 (6 bases). The CDR3 loop spans 17 amino acids. V lost 9 bases and J 0 bases, leaving 18 bases between the germline ends. CDR1 is LNHDA and CDR2 is SQIVND in the germline V gene (reference sequence). For the CDR3, the DNA is TGTGCCAGCCAACAGGGAGCGGTGAGCTCTGGGGCCAACGTCCTGACTTTC. It specifies CASQQGAVSSGANVLTF.

CDR3 protein: CASSFRGGQPYEQYF. The CDR3 DNA sequence: TGCGCCAGCAGCTTCCGAGGGGGACAACCCTACGAGCAGTACTTC. The V gene is TRBV5-1, the J gene TRBJ2-7; D may be TRBD1 (6 bases). The germline V gene has CDR1 SGHRS and CDR2 YFSETQ. This CDR3 is built from 15 residues. Trimming removed 2 bases from V and 2 bases from J, with 14 bases in between.

This chain connects TRBV2 to TRBJ1-1, with 7 bases aligning to TRBD1. This CDR3 contains 15 residues. CDR1 and CDR2 from the germline V gene are SNHLY and FYNNEI. Trimming at V came to 4 bases and at J to 1 base, leaving 6 bases not matched to a gene. The CDR3 loop reads CASSGGRQGNTEAFF. The DNA for the CDR3 is TGTGCCAGCAGTGGCGGAAGACAGGGGAACACTGAAGCTTTCTTT.

The rearrangement joins TRBV19 to TRBJ2-1; 16 bases align to TRBD2. Germline V gene sequence: CDR1 LNHDA, CDR2 SQIVND (reference sequence). The CDR3 consists of 19 residues. The J segment lost 7 bases and the V segment lost 4 bases, leaving 13 bases of the junction unmatched. The CDR3 here is CASSTTAFPGLAGGNEQFF. The CDR3 DNA reads TGTGCCAGTAGTACTACTGCTTTCCCGGGACTAGCGGGAGGGAATGAGCAGTTCTTC.

The rearrangement uses TRBV6-1 and TRBJ1-3; the D gene is possibly TRBD1 (5 bases). The CDR3 is 13 residues long. CDR1 is MNHNS, CDR2 SASEGT, per germline. Trimming removed 6 bases at V and 4 bases at J, with 10 bases between. CDR3 coding DNA: TGTGCCAGCAGACAGGTGCGAGGAAACACCATATATTTT. Amino acids: CASRQVRGNTIYF.

CDR3 amino acids: CASSESIAANTGELFF. In DNA, the CDR3 is TGCGCCAGCAGTGAGTCGATAGCAGCGAACACCGGGGAGCTGTTTTTT. V gene TRBV10-1 combines with J gene TRBJ2-2; D is unresolved. The V end lost 0 bases, the J end lost 0 bases, and 8 bases lay between the germline ends. The CDR3 has 16 amino acids. Germline V gives CDR1 WNHNN, CDR2 SYGVQD (reference sequence).

The CDR3 reads CASSRINYGYTF. In nucleotides, the CDR3 is TGTGCCAGTAGCAGGATAAACTATGGCTACACCTTC. V gene TRBV19 combines with J gene TRBJ1-2; D gene ambiguous. V lost 6 bases and J lost 2, with 7 bases in between. CDR1 LNHDA and CDR2 SQIVND come from the germline V gene (reference sequence). This CDR3 has 12 amino acids.

The rearrangement uses TRBV19 and TRBJ2-3, with a weak D call TRBD2 (6 bases). Trimming pared 5 bases from V and 1 base from J, leaving 13 bases between. CDR3 size: 15 residues. CDR1 LNHDA and CDR2 SQIVND come from the germline V gene (reference sequence). CDR3 DNA sequence: TGTGCCAGTAGTCGGTCGGGAGTCGGCACAGATACGCAGTATTTT. Its protein product is CASSRSGVGTDTQYF.